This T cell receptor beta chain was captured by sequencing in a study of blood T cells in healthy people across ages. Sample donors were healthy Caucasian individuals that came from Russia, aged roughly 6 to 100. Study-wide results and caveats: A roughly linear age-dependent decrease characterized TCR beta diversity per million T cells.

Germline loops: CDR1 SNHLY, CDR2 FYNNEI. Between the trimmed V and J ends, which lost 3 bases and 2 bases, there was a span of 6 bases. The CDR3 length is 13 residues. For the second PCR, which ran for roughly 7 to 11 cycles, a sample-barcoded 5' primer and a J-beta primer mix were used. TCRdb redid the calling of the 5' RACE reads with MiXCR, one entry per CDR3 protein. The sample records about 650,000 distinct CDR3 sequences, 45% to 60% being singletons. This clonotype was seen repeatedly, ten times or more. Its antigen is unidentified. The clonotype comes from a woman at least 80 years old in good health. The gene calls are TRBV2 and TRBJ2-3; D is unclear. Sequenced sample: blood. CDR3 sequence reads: CASSDGTTDTQYF. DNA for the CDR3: TGTGCCAGCAGTGACGGCACCACAGATACGCAGTATTTT.